The clone carrying this TCR beta chain was seen only a few times. Antigen unknown. The method was immunoSEQ multiplex PCR; TCRdb's version includes in-frame clones alone and lacks a portion of them. The sample lists about 1.1 million clones, 78% seen once, with 0.5% to 0.6% in the top ten. This sample was taken from a study of shared clonotypes between healthy human individuals. In germline, CDR1 is SNHLY, CDR2 FYNNEI. V trimming: 6 bases; J trimming: 0 bases; junction bases outside the gene matches: 4. CDR3 size: 15 residues. Study observations and caveats: Generally, naive subsets came out with larger estimated richness than memory subsets.

This sequence joins TRBV2 and TRBJ1-5; 8 nucleotides align to TRBD1. This clonotype was sampled from a man between 18 and 35 years old in good health. Some clones in this sample may be carry-over from other donors' samples. The material sequenced was memory CD4+ T cells from PBMCs. The subset is: CD45RA-negative fraction. Written as DNA, the CDR3 is TGTGCCAGCAGCGCACAGGGGGGTAGCAATCAGCCCCAGCATTTT. As protein: CASSAQGGSNQPQHF.